This passage covers 16 T cell receptor beta chains from one sample sequenced in a study of blood T cell repertoires in COVID-19. Assay used: immunoSEQ multiplex PCR; TCRdb lists only in-frame clones, some missing. This sample carries 140,000 or so clones, roughly 87% of them seen once, and the ten largest clones take 1.5% to 2%. Input material: peripheral blood. These receptors all stem from a man aged 65 to 79 with acute or convalescent COVID-19.

V and J are TRBV5-6 and TRBJ1-2, with D maybe TRBD1 (6 bases). The germline V gene encodes CDR1 SGHDT and CDR2 YYEEEE. V was trimmed by 0 bases and J by 10 bases, leaving 13 bases between them. The CDR3 totals 13 residues. The CDR3 bases are TGTGCCAGCAGCTTGGACAGGGTATCACCCTACACCTTC. It is translated as CASSLDRVSPYTF.

This clone was detected once. This chain uses TRBV7-3 with TRBJ2-7; tentatively, D is TRBD1 (6 bases). Germline V gene data show CDR1 as SGHTA and CDR2 as FQGTGA. CDR3 length: 14 amino acids. V lost 2 bases to trimming and J lost 1 base, with 9 bases between them. The CDR3 DNA reads as TGTGCCAGCAGCTTATCCAGGGGATCCTACGAGCAGTACTTC. Protein: CASSLSRGSYEQYF.

CDR3 nucleotide sequence: TGTGCCAGCAGCTTAGTCGGGACTACCTACGAGCAGTACTTC. It translates to CASSLVGTTYEQYF. V usage is TRBV11-2 and J usage is TRBJ2-7; 7 bases are a match to TRBD2. The CDR3 sequence is 14 residues long. Germline V gene sequence: CDR1 SGHAT, CDR2 FQNNGV. J gave up 2 bases and V 1 base, and 2 bases lay outside the gene matches.

The CDR3 reads CASSELGGGRSPLHF. CDR3 nucleotide sequence: TGTGCCAGCAGTGAATTAGGGGGCGGGAGGTCACCCCTCCACTTT. J is TRBJ1-6 and V is TRBV25-1, with TRBD1 identical over 7 bases. The V segment lost 1 base and the J segment 10 bases; nucleotides outside the gene matches: 7. Germline V CDR1 and CDR2: MGHDK, SYGVNS. The CDR3 runs to 15 residues.

V gene TRBV6-1 combines with J gene TRBJ2-1; 9 bases map to TRBD1. The junction had 5 bases not matched to a gene; V was cut back by 4 bases and J by 1 base. Germline values: CDR1 MNHNS, CDR2 SASEGT. The CDR3 is 16 residues long. The CDR3 nucleotides are TGTGCCAGCAGTGGACCGGGACAGGGATCCTACAATGAGCAGTTCTTC. This sequence encodes CASSGPGQGSYNEQFF.

V usage is TRBV5-6 and J usage is TRBJ1-4, with 7 bases matching TRBD1. With 5 bases clipped from V and 10 bases from J, the junction kept 8 bases outside the gene matches. The length of the CDR3 is 13 residues. Looked up from germline, CDR1 is SGHDT and CDR2 is YYEEEE. CDR3 amino acids: CASSPDRIGKLFF. Written as DNA, the CDR3 is TGTGCCAGCAGTCCGGACAGGATTGGAAAACTGTTTTTT.

The table lists this clone with a count of one. This rearrangement joins TRBV4-2 to TRBJ1-5; D call uncertain. Germline V gene data show CDR1 as LGHNA and CDR2 as YNFKEQ. The CDR3 has 16 residues. Between the trimmed V and J ends, which lost 0 bases and 0 bases, there was a span of 9 bases. DNA for the CDR3: TGTGCCAGCAGCCAAGATCTCGTCGGTAGCAATCAGCCCCAGCATTTT. It specifies CASSQDLVGSNQPQHF.

This chain connects TRBV3-1 (or the pseudogene TRBV3-2) to TRBJ1-4, with a possible D match to TRBD1 (5 bases). Germline CDR1 is LGHDT and CDR2 is YNNKEL (reference sequence). Trimming shortened V by 4 bases and J by 10 bases, and 16 bases separated the two germline ends. This CDR3 spans 14 amino acids. The CDR3 DNA is TGTGCCAGCAGCCCGGGACTTCCATTAGGAAAACTGTTTTTT. This gives the protein CASSPGLPLGKLFF.

The V gene is TRBV5-1, the J gene TRBJ2-2; the match to TRBD2 covers 11 bases. The CDR3 contains 19 residues. Per the germline V gene, CDR1 is SGHRS and CDR2 is YFSETQ. Trimming took 0 bases from V and 1 from J; bases not matched to a gene: 8. This chain's CDR3 is CASSLDVLAGGQNTGELFF. Written as DNA, the CDR3 is TGCGCCAGCAGCTTGGACGTGCTAGCGGGGGGCCAGAACACCGGGGAGCTGTTTTTT.

This clone was found once. The chain uses TRBV4-1 and TRBJ1-2; D perhaps matches TRBD1 (6 bases). V lost 1 base and J 1 base, leaving 13 bases between the germline ends. The CDR3 spans 16 residues. From germline, CDR1 is MGHRA and CDR2 YSYEKL. The CDR3 is CASSQGAGAFNYGYTF. DNA of the CDR3: TGCGCCAGCAGCCAAGGGGCAGGGGCTTTTAACTATGGCTACACCTTC.

V gene TRBV21-1 combines with J gene TRBJ1-5; the D segment call TRBD1 is taken from the table without a DNA check. TRBV21-1 constitutes a pseudogene. The CDR3 covers 16 residues. The CDR3 DNA reads TGTGCCAGCAGTCTCGATCCGGGACAGAGCAATCAGCCCCAGCATTTT. This translates into CASSLDPGQSNQPQHF.

The chain carries TRBV19 and TRBJ1-1, with 9 bases matching TRBD1. Germline values: CDR1 LNHDA, CDR2 SQIVND (reference sequence). The CDR3 runs 15 residues. V was clipped by 0 bases and J by 8 bases; unmatched bases: 7. The CDR3 loop is CASSIEGQGKREAFF. CDR3 coding DNA: TGTGCCAGTAGTATAGAGGGACAGGGCAAAAGAGAAGCTTTCTTT.

This clone was observed a single time. V and J are TRBV10-3 and TRBJ1-3; D gene uncertain. Germline CDR1 ENHRY, CDR2 SYGVKD. CDR3 length: 15 residues. Trimming removed 2 bases at V and 0 bases at J, with 8 bases between. The CDR3 region is CAISENLNSGNTIYF. The CDR3 DNA reads as TGTGCCATCAGTGAGAATCTAAACTCTGGAAACACCATATATTTT.

This chain joins TRBV5-1 and TRBJ2-7; TRBD1 matches 7 bases. This CDR3 spans 12 amino acids. V lost 8 bases and J lost 4; bases outside the gene matches: 6. The germline gives CDR1 SGHRS, CDR2 YFSETQ. For the CDR3, the DNA is TGCGCCAGTGGGGACAGCCCGTACGAGCAGTACTTC. It translates to CASGDSPYEQYF.

The chain carries TRBV15 and TRBJ2-7; a weak D match, TRBD2 (5 bases). This CDR3 spans 12 amino acids. Trimming left V 3 bases short and J 5 bases short, with 8 bases between. The germline V gene has CDR1 LNHNV and CDR2 YYDKDF (reference sequence). The CDR3 bases are TGTGCCACCAGCAGGGACTTTGACGAGCAGTACTTC. Translation: CATSRDFDEQYF.

The chain uses TRBV7-3 and TRBJ2-2, with 7 bases aligning to TRBD1. With V trimmed by 5 bases and J by 6 bases, 3 bases remained unmatched. Germline V CDR1 and CDR2: SGHTA, FQGTGA. The CDR3 consists of 13 residues. CDR3 sequence: CASSPDRAGELFF. The CDR3, as DNA: TGTGCCAGCAGCCCAGACAGGGCCGGGGAGCTGTTTTTT.